Listed here is a single T cell receptor (beta chain). Its antigen has not been determined. Within one base of it there is no much larger clone, and no base qualities were kept. This specimen belongs to a study of beta chain features in type 1 diabetes listed by TCRdb under 2018. Concerning the study at large: Patients and healthy donors did not differ in mean age, gender distribution, total cell number or subset yield. A total of 90 million to 120 million sorted cells were examined across all samples, and a strong correlation was observed between cell number per subset and RNA yield. In the study, TCRB repertoires of sorted circulating CD4+ T cell subsets from recently diagnosed type 1 diabetes patients were compared with those of matched healthy donors. Regulatory and stem cell-like memory subsets were obtained from only 8 patients and roughly 8 healthy donors, while naive and central memory subsets were obtained from all 30 or so donors. On the study overall, not on this receptor specifically: Naive, central memory and regulatory TCRB repertoires appeared more similar among patients than among healthy donors. A moderate but significant shortening of TCRB CDR3 length was observed in type 1 diabetes patients in all four CD4+ subsets. Because cDNA was sequenced instead of genomic DNA, highly expressing activated cells could be over-represented, though the groups showed no difference in activation or CD3 levels. Shorter templates might have been favored by PCR, but patient and control samples were amplified and corrected together, so both groups would have been affected equally by any skew. At VDJ recombination sites, patients with type 1 diabetes made fewer insertions and deleted more nucleotides, a pattern implying thymic rearrangement abnormalities. HLA sub-analyses involved small numbers of individuals, so any influence of HLA type on TCRB rearrangement remained unresolved.

Trimming leaves V shorter by 2 bases and J shorter by 8 bases, with the junction holding 11 bases beyond the gene matches. From the cysteine up to the phenylalanine, the CDR3 has a length of 15 residues. Only the CDR3 DNA stays, 45 bases, in frame from base 1. The germline V gene encodes CDR1 SGHRS and CDR2 YFSETQ. The High Capacity cDNA Reverse Transcription Kit was used to reverse transcribe all of the isolated RNA, meaning that expressed TCRB transcripts were what got sequenced. Naive, central memory and regulatory T cell samples underwent deep immunoSEQ sequencing, averaging about 3.57 million total reads per sample. After sorted cells were lysed in RLT buffer, RNA was extracted with DNase-treated RNeasy Micro or Mini kits, with the choice depending on cell number. To prevent cross-contamination, each cell subset was processed individually, whereas patient and healthy donor samples were processed jointly. TCRB sequences were amplified from cDNA with the immunoSEQ multiplex PCR, producing 87-bp fragments spanning the CDR3 region. The amplicons were sequenced using the Illumina HiSeq platform. The original methods were these. Synthetic template baselines were used to correct PCR bias computationally, reads within Hamming distance 2 were collapsed, and singletons that could not be merged were discarded. Reads were aligned to IMGT to assign V, D and J genes, CDR3 length, and insertions or deletions at six rearrangement sites. Within each subset, clonotype counts were normalized to sorted cell number, and only after that were true diversity and Gini coefficients computed with the tcR R package. Repertoire sharing was quantified using the overlap coefficient calculated on TCRB nucleotide sequences. Sourced from immuneACCESS, this table was stored by TCRdb with only in-frame sequences that have V and J called. A share of the clones is absent; for the studies checked, an unresolved V gene accounts for under half, and the remainder has no known explanation. V and J calls and clone size are given by that table; D and trimming were obtained from the DNA. The sample profile shows a few hundred thousand clones; 8% to 10% of them were found once. Approximately 0.6% of the sample is taken by the ten largest.

Each donor gave one peripheral blood draw, about 110 mL on average, collected into heparinised tubes. A BD FACSAria II was used to sort naive, central memory, regulatory and stem cell-like memory CD4+ T cells with a panel that included CD45RO, CCR7, CD25, CD127, CD95 and CD27. Every sorted population had a purity above 95%. Right away, PBMCs were isolated by Lymphoprep density gradient centrifugation and were stained directly, with no culture step. To minimize batch effects, samples were stained and sorted in pairs, one healthy donor with one patient per experiment. This chain is built from TRBV5-1 and TRBJ1-2; TRBD1 aligns with 8 central bases. Sequences were obtained from central memory CD4+ T cells from blood. The source is a man aged 25 to 40 with type 1 diabetes. This receptor has the CDR3 CASSFLPTGADGYTF. At the DNA level, the sequence is TGCGCCAGCAGCTTTTTACCGACAGGGGCTGACGGCTACACCTTC. Extended through the reference TRBV5-1 and TRBJ1-2 proteins, this CDR3 yields the full variable domain: KAGVTQTPRYLIKTRGQQVTLSCSPISGHRSVSWYQQTPGQGLQFLFEYFSETQRNKGNFPGRFSGRQFSNSRSEMNVSTLELGDSALYLCASSFLPTGADGYTFGSGTRLTVV.